Below, 28 T cell receptor beta chains from the same sample are listed, as sequenced in a study of CDR3 diversity in severe acne. TCRdb itself ran the PCR reads through MiXCR, one entry per CDR3 protein. The sample has 79,000 or so distinct CDR3 sequences; under 55% are singletons. Sequencing was carried out using blood. These receptors came from a male donor with severe acne vulgaris.

The V gene is TRBV7-2, the J gene TRBJ2-7; tentative D call: TRBD2 (7 bases). V was clipped by 5 bases and J by 6 bases, with 26 bases between them. CDR1 SGHTA and CDR2 FQGNSA come from the germline V gene. This CDR3 is 17 amino acids long. CDR3: CASSELAPTGGLGEQYF. For the CDR3, the DNA is TGTGCCAGCAGCGAGCTTGCTCCTACCGGGGGGCTGGGCGAGCAGTACTTC.

This clonotype was counted at least ten times. V gene TRBV20-1 combines with J gene TRBJ2-7, with D uncertain. The CDR3 has 13 residues. Trimming removed 5 bases from V and 0 bases from J, with 11 bases in between. The germline gives CDR1 DFQATT, CDR2 SNEGSKA (reference sequence). CDR3 sequence (DNA): TGCAGTGCTGCTCACTTCAGCTCCTACGAGCAGTACGTC. It yields the protein CSAAHFSSYEQYV.

This clonotype was detected ten times or more. This chain uses TRBV6-5 with TRBJ2-2; 8 nucleotides align to TRBD2. The germline gives CDR1 MNHEY, CDR2 SVGAGI. CDR3 size: 15 residues. V shed 2 bases, J shed 5 bases, and the junction held 4 bases outside the gene matches. The CDR3 DNA reads as TGTGCCAGCAGTTACCGGGCGGGAGGTACCGGGGAGCTGTTTTTT. It specifies CASSYRAGGTGELFF.

The rearrangement uses TRBV19 and TRBJ2-1; 13 bases agree with TRBD2. The CDR3 is 17 amino acids. V was clipped by 5 bases and J by 1 base; unmatched bases: 5. CDR1 and CDR2 (germline): LNHDA, SQIVND (reference sequence). The CDR3, as DNA: TGTGCCAGTAGTCGGACTAGCGGGAGTAAATCCTACAATGAGCAGTTCTTC. Its translation: CASSRTSGSKSYNEQFF.

V gene TRBV2 combines with J gene TRBJ1-3; D is uncertain. Germline V lookup: CDR1 SNHLY, CDR2 FYNNEI. The V and J ends lost 8 bases and 0 bases respectively, with 11 bases between them. This CDR3 has 14 amino acids. The CDR3 region has the DNA TGTGCCAGCCGCGGGTGGAGCTCTGGAAACACCATATATTTT. Residues: CASRGWSSGNTIYF. Filled out from reference TRBV2 and TRBJ1-3, the complete variable domain reads EPEVTQTPSHQVTQMGQEVILRCVPISNHLYFYWYRQILGQKVEFLVSFYNNEISEKSEIFDDQFSVERPDGSNFTLKIRSTKLEDSAMYFCASRGWSSGNTIYFGEGSWLTVV.

This clonotype occurred many times. This rearrangement joins TRBV30 to TRBJ2-2; D is possibly TRBD2 (6 bases). V was trimmed by 3 bases and J by 6 bases, leaving 11 bases between them. The CDR3 loop spans 13 amino acids. CDR1 and CDR2 (germline): GTSNPN, SVGIG (reference sequence). The CDR3 DNA follows: TGTGCCTGGAGCACTAGCATCCCCGGGGAGCTGTTTTTT. This encodes CAWSTSIPGELFF.

The rearrangement joins TRBV24-1 to TRBJ2-7; 10 nucleotides line up with TRBD2. This CDR3 comprises 13 residues. From germline, CDR1 is KGHDR and CDR2 SFDVKD. V shed 8 bases and J 5 bases; nucleotides not matched to a gene: 5. This chain's CDR3 is CATMPLAGDEQYF. CDR3 DNA sequence: TGTGCCACCATGCCGCTAGCGGGAGACGAGCAGTACTTC.

The chain couples TRBV15 to TRBJ2-7; D may correspond to TRBD1 or TRBD2 (5 bases each). The CDR3 runs 13 residues. The ends were cut back, 4 bases at V and 3 bases at J, with 10 bases in the middle. Germline V gene lookup returns CDR1 LNHNV and CDR2 YYDKDF (reference sequence). The CDR3 protein is CATSNQGVYEQYF. CDR3 DNA sequence: TGTGCCACCAGCAACCAGGGAGTCTACGAGCAGTACTTC.

A remark on this clonotype: The CDR3 end shows no conserved phenylalanine or tryptophan, and so a read error is likely. The rearrangement links TRBV10-3 to TRBJ2-6; no clear D. The CDR3 length is 17 residues. Germline CDR1 ENHRY, CDR2 SYGVKD. V was shortened by 2 bases and J by 0 bases, with 11 bases between the two germline ends. CDR3 bases: TGTGCCATCAGTGAGCCGGAGACCGGCTCTGGGGCCAACGTCCTGACTCTC. It is translated as CAISEPETGSGANVLTL.

This clonotype has only a few counts. J is TRBJ2-5 and V is TRBV28; TRBD1 agrees at 7 bases. Germline CDR1 reads MDHEN; CDR2 reads SYDVKM. The CDR3 runs to 14 residues. With V trimmed by 6 bases and J by 5 bases, 9 bases remained unmatched. The CDR3 nucleotides are TGTGCCAGCAGCCCGCTCGACAGGGTTGAGACCCAGTACTTC. Its translation: CASSPLDRVETQYF.

The CDR3 loop is CASTMDRGIETQYF. CDR3 bases: TGTGCCAGCACCATGGACAGGGGTATCGAGACCCAGTACTTC. The V and J genes are TRBV11-2 and TRBJ2-5; 9 bases align to TRBD1. CDR1 SGHAT and CDR2 FQNNGV come from the germline V gene. The ends lost 7 bases at V and 5 bases at J; junction bases unmatched: 8. The CDR3 totals 14 residues.

The CDR3 is CASGTVYGYTF. DNA for the CDR3: TGTGCCAGCGGGACAGTCTATGGCTACACCTTC. The gene calls are TRBV6-6 and TRBJ1-2, with 7 bases lining up with TRBD1. Germline V gene data show CDR1 as MNHNY and CDR2 as SVGAGI (reference sequence). V trimming: 8 bases; J trimming: 4 bases; junction bases outside the gene matches: 1. CDR3 size: 11 residues.

This chain uses TRBV5-1 with TRBJ2-7, with 13 bases identical to TRBD2. CDR3 length equals 15 residues. Germline CDR1 reads SGHRS; CDR2 reads YFSETQ. With 3 bases clipped from V and 6 bases from J, the junction kept 6 bases outside the gene matches. CDR3 amino acids: CASSWKTSGRSEQYF. The DNA of the CDR3 is TGCGCCAGCAGCTGGAAGACTAGCGGGAGGTCCGAGCAGTACTTC.

The rearrangement links TRBV7-3 to TRBJ2-1; 12 nucleotides agree with TRBD2. J lost 5 bases, V lost 6 bases, and 5 bases had no gene match. Germline V gives CDR1 SGHTA, CDR2 FQGTGA. This CDR3 region has 15 residues. The CDR3 region has the DNA TGTGCCAGCAGAAGGACTAGCGGGAAGAACAATGAGCAGTTCTTC. Translated, it gives CASRRTSGKNNEQFF.

This clonotype was seen ten or more times. V is TRBV28 and J is TRBJ2-1; TRBD2 matches 11 bases. The ends lost 6 bases at V and 5 bases at J; junction bases unmatched: 6. This CDR3 spans 15 amino acids. CDR1 MDHEN and CDR2 SYDVKM come from the germline V gene. The CDR3 region is CASRTPGLADNEQFF. The CDR3 DNA reads as TGTGCCAGCAGGACACCGGGACTAGCGGACAATGAGCAGTTCTTC.

This clonotype was observed a handful of times. The V gene is TRBV15, the J gene TRBJ1-2; no firm D call. Trimming took 9 bases from V and 1 from J, leaving 15 bases between them. CDR3 length equals 14 residues. CDR1 is LNHNV and CDR2 is YYDKDF in the germline V gene (reference sequence). The CDR3 DNA reads TGTGCCACACAACCAAGAACACTTAACTATGGCTACACCTTC. It is translated as CATQPRTLNYGYTF. The full variable domain, in which reference TRBV15 and TRBJ1-2 provide the parts outside the CDR3, is DAMVIQNPRYQVTQFGKPVTLSCSQTLNHNVMYWYQQKSSQAPKLLFHYYDKDFNNEADTPDNFQSRRPNTSFCFLDIRSPGLGDTAMYLCATQPRTLNYGYTFGSGTRLTVV.

The chain uses TRBV6-5 and TRBJ2-5; tentatively, D is TRBD1 (5 bases). The CDR3 has 14 amino acids. The germline V gene has CDR1 MNHEY and CDR2 SVGAGI. Trimming pared 2 bases from V and 7 bases from J, leaving 14 bases between. The CDR3 DNA sequence: TGTGCCAGCAGTTACAGTCTAGGGGTGGGGACCCAGTACTTC. Its translation: CASSYSLGVGTQYF.

This clonotype rates as medium-sized. The genes are TRBV7-6 and TRBJ2-1; D unresolved. Looked up from germline, CDR1 is SGHVS and CDR2 is FNYEAQ. The CDR3 is 13 amino acids. V shed 5 bases and J shed 4 bases, with 9 bases lying between them. The CDR3 DNA sequence: TGTGCCAGCAGCCTTCGTATTTACAATGAGCAGTTCTTC. Translation: CASSLRIYNEQFF.

This clonotype was observed at least ten times. J is TRBJ1-3 and V is TRBV6-4, with D possibly being TRBD1 (5 bases). Trimming took off 5 bases at V and 1 base at J, with 18 bases between the two ends. This CDR3 region has 17 residues. CDR1 and CDR2 from the germline V gene are MRHNA and SNTAGT. This chain's CDR3 is CASSTRSLRGSGNTIYF. Written as DNA, the CDR3 is TGTGCCAGCAGTACCCGCTCGTTAAGGGGATCTGGAAACACCATATATTTT.

The sample holds a few counts of this clonotype. The V call is TRBV7-3, the J call TRBJ2-3; weak D call: TRBD2 (6 bases). The length of the CDR3 is 14 residues. The germline gives CDR1 SGHTA, CDR2 FQGTGA. V dropped 8 bases and J dropped 0 bases, with 12 bases sitting between them. The CDR3 sequence: CASGRPMSTDTQYF. CDR3 in DNA: TGTGCCAGCGGGAGGCCCATGAGCACAGATACGCAGTATTTT.

This clonotype has ten or more counts. The chain recombines TRBV4-2 with TRBJ2-3; no reliable D call. Germline V lookup: CDR1 LGHNA, CDR2 YNFKEQ. V was trimmed by 0 bases and J by 0 bases, leaving 7 bases between them. This CDR3 is 15 amino acids long. As DNA, the CDR3 is TGTGCCAGCAGCCAAGAAAGTCAAAGCACAGATACGCAGTATTTT. Residues: CASSQESQSTDTQYF.

Worth noting for this clonotype: This clone may be a read error of a much larger clone one base away. The CDR3 DNA sequence: TGCGCCAGCAGTTCCGACAGGGGTGGAGATCAGCCCCAGCATTTT. Translated: CASSSDRGGDQPQHF. This chain connects TRBV10-2 to TRBJ1-5; the match to TRBD1 covers 8 bases. The CDR3 totals 15 residues. In germline, CDR1 is WSHSY, CDR2 SAAADI. V was pared by 5 bases and J by 5 bases, with 8 bases of the junction left unmatched.

The genes are TRBV5-4 and TRBJ2-7; 8 bases fit TRBD2. J gave up 2 bases and V 7 bases, and 8 bases lay outside the gene matches. CDR3 length equals 14 residues. Germline V lookup: CDR1 SGHNT, CDR2 YYREEE (reference sequence). CDR3 nucleotides: TGTGCCAGCCAATCGGGACTAGGACCCTACGAGCAGTACTTC. Translated: CASQSGLGPYEQYF.

This clonotype was seen ten or more times. The J gene is TRBJ1-1, the V gene TRBV19; the D gene is possibly TRBD1 (6 bases). Germline V gene lookup returns CDR1 LNHDA and CDR2 SQIVND (reference sequence). The V end was cut by 6 bases, the J end by 0 bases, with 11 bases between. The CDR3 runs to 14 residues. The DNA for the CDR3 is TGTGCCAGTAGCCCAGGGGCGGTGAACACTGAAGCTTTCTTT. Translating gives CASSPGAVNTEAFF.

There are many counts of this clonotype. This rearrangement joins TRBV7-4 to TRBJ1-5; D is possibly TRBD1 (5 bases). Trimming pared 1 base from V and 5 bases from J, leaving 15 bases between. The CDR3 sequence is 16 residues long. The germline V gene encodes CDR1 SGHVT and CDR2 SQSDAQ. CDR3 amino acids: CASSLGGQGRYQPQHF. CDR3 bases: TGTGCCAGCAGCTTAGGAGGGCAGGGAAGGTATCAGCCCCAGCATTTT. Complete variable domain (other parts from reference TRBV7-4 and TRBJ1-5): GAGVSQSPRYKVAKRGRDVALRCDSISGHVTLYWYRQTLGQGSEVLTYSQSDAQRDKSGRPSGRFSAERPERSVSTLKIQRTEQGDSAVYLCASSLGGQGRYQPQHFGDGTRLSIL.

The J gene is TRBJ2-7, the V gene TRBV4-1; 7 nucleotides agree with TRBD1. V lost 4 bases to trimming and J lost 0 bases; unmatched junction nucleotides: 3. This CDR3 comprises 14 residues. The V gene's germline CDR1 is MGHRA and CDR2 YSYEKL. This chain's CDR3 is CASSPRDSSYEQYF. The CDR3 DNA sequence: TGCGCCAGCAGCCCTCGGGACAGCTCCTACGAGCAGTACTTC.

The chain couples TRBV28 to TRBJ2-7, with 10 bases fitting TRBD2. J was trimmed by 7 bases and V by 3 bases; bases with no gene match: 6. CDR3 length equals 14 residues. CDR1 and CDR2 from the germline V gene are MDHEN and SYDVKM. The DNA for the CDR3 is TGTGCCAGCAGTTTCCAAGGACTAGCGGCGGAGCAGTACGTC. Translating gives CASSFQGLAAEQYV.

The CDR3 protein is CASSFASDPLHF. CDR3 DNA: TGTGCCAGCAGCTTCGCGTCCGACCCCCTCCACTTT. This rearrangement joins TRBV5-5 to TRBJ1-6, with no clear D. Deletions cut 2 bases from V and 13 bases from J, with 10 bases between. Germline V gene data show CDR1 as SGHKS and CDR2 as YYEKEE (reference sequence). The CDR3 has 12 residues.